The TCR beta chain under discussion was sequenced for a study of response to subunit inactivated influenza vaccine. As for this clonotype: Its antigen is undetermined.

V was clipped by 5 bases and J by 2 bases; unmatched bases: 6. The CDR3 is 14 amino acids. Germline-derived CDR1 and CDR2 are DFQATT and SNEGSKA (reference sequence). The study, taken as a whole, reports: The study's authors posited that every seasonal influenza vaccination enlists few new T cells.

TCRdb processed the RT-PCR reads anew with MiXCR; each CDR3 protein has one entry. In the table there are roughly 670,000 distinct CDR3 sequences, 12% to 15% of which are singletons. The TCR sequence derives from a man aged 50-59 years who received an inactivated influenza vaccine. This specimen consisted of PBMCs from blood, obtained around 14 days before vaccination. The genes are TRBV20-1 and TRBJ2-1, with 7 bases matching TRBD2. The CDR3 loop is CSASREFAYNEQFF. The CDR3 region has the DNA TGCAGTGCTTCGCGGGAGTTCGCCTACAATGAGCAGTTCTTC.